Listed below are T cell receptor beta chains from one sample, sequenced in a study of OX40 agonist ivuxolimab in advanced cancers. The repertoire was sequenced with immunoSEQ multiplex PCR; TCRdb's copy has only in-frame clones and lacks some. The sample has 80,000 or so clones; roughly 81% are singletons. The sequences come from CD4+ or CD8+ T cells sorted from blood, collected in a trial of the OX40 agonist ivuxolimab. The receptor source for this set is an adult with an advanced solid tumor such as melanoma, head and neck, liver or kidney cancer. The CDR3 runs from the conserved cysteine through the conserved F or W. The D gene is left open where the match is weak. Only part of the rows carry a size: once, few, many, or a class if the clone is expanded.

NA	TRBV6-6	TRBJ2-5	NA	14	CASSYGHSQETQYF	TGTGCCAGCAGTTACGGGCATTCCCAAGAGACCCAGTACTTC
once	TRBV10-3	TRBJ2-1	TRBD2	19	CAISATTTGGGSSYNEQFF	TGTGCCATCAGTGCCACCACCACGGGGGGGGGCAGCTCCTACAATGAGCAGTTCTTC
NA	TRBV30	TRBJ2-1	TRBD2	16	CAWSEGLAGVYNEQFF	TGTGCCTGGAGTGAAGGACTAGCGGGAGTTTACAATGAGCAGTTCTTC
NA	TRBV10-2	TRBJ2-7	TRBD1	14	CASRSQGALYEQYF	TGCGCCAGCCGATCCCAGGGGGCTCTCTACGAGCAGTACTTC
NA	TRBV6-6	TRBJ1-4	TRBD1	15	CASRGQVGPNEKLFF	TGTGCCAGCAGAGGACAGGTTGGGCCTAATGAAAAACTGTTTTTT
NA	TRBV19	TRBJ1-4	NA	15	CASNPRGRINEKLFF	TGTGCCAGTAACCCCCGGGGGCGGATTAATGAAAAACTGTTTTTT
NA	TRBV25-1	TRBJ1-1	NA	12	CASSRGGTEAFF	TGTGCCAGCAGTCGGGGCGGCACTGAAGCTTTCTTT
once	TRBV20-1	TRBJ2-1	NA	10	CSARRDEQFF	TGCAGTGCTAGACGTGATGAGCAGTTCTTC
NA	TRBV25-1	TRBJ2-7	TRBD2	14	CASSEWAGGNEQYF	TGTGCCAGCAGTGAATGGGCGGGGGGCAACGAGCAGTACTTC
NA	TRBV19	TRBJ1-5	NA	16	CASSSLGDGQSQPQHF	TGTGCCAGTAGTTCTCTGGGGGATGGTCAAAGTCAGCCCCAGCATTTT
NA	TRBV28	TRBJ2-3	TRBD1	13	CASKDRGIDTQYF	TGTGCCAGCAAGGACAGGGGGATAGATACGCAGTATTTT
NA	TRBV5-4	TRBJ2-3	NA	16	CASSSGITIGTDTQYF	TGTGCCAGCAGCTCCGGGATTACGATCGGCACAGATACGCAGTATTTT
NA	TRBV7-9	TRBJ2-7	NA	14	CASSPSGRPYEQYF	TGTGCCAGCAGCCCCTCCGGACGTCCCTACGAGCAGTACTTC
NA	TRBV18	TRBJ2-1	NA	15	CASSPSSIRQNEQFF	TGTGCCAGCTCACCATCTTCTATAAGACAGAATGAGCAGTTCTTC
few	TRBV30	TRBJ1-6	NA	13	CAWSSQGRSPLHF	TGTGCCTGGAGTTCACAGGGACGATCACCCCTCCACTTT
NA	TRBV9	TRBJ2-3	TRBD2	18	CASSVGARGSGGARTQYF	TGTGCCAGCAGCGTAGGGGCTCGGGGTAGCGGGGGTGCCAGAACGCAGTATTTT
NA	TRBV30	TRBJ2-6	NA	15	CAWSDGRSGANVLTF	TGTGCCTGGAGCGACGGTCGCTCTGGGGCCAACGTCCTGACTTTC